This T cell receptor beta chain was captured in a study of graft-versus-host responses after intestinal transplantation. At the level of the study: Recipients had transplants, and these were multivisceral, liver-intestinal, or isolated intestinal. Every transplant recipient was induced with anti-thymocyte globulin, then maintained on tacrolimus and steroids for around 3 years. General observations from the study: The authors found GvH clones in recipient marrow, some appearing first in ileum or blood.

The V end was cut by 2 bases, the J end by 5 bases, with 10 bases between. Looked up from germline, CDR1 is SGHVS and CDR2 is FQNEAQ. CDR3 size: 13 residues. TCRdb keeps only in-frame clones here, not all; method: immunoSEQ multiplex PCR. The table lists under 30,000 clones, around 80% of them singletons. From the graft tissue, intraepithelial and lamina propria lymphocytes were released through processing. As to this clone: Its antigen is unknown.

The material sequenced was ileum tissue, taken 98 days after intestinal transplantation. This receptor was obtained from a human patient who received an intestinal transplant, so some T cells may come from the graft donor. This rearrangement joins TRBV7-8 to TRBJ2-7; the D is unclear. The CDR3 region has the DNA TGTGCCAGCAGCTTACAAGGTTTCGACGAGCAGTACTTC. Translation: CASSLQGFDEQYF. The variable domain in full, with the rest retrieved from reference TRBV7-8 and TRBJ2-7, is GAGVSQSPRYKVAKRGQDVALRCDPISGHVSLFWYQQALGQGPEFLTYFQNEAQLDKSGLPSDRFFAERPEGSVSTLKIQRTQQEDSAVYLCASSLQGFDEQYFGPGTRLTVT.